The 15 T cell receptor beta chains in this list originate from one sample, sequenced in a study of yellow fever vaccine responses in identical twins. Each CDR3 protein gets one entry after TCRdb re-called the RT-PCR reads with MiXCR. Of nearly 2,500 distinct CDR3 sequences in the sample, approximately 82% were seen once. The sequences come from T cells from blood (PBMCs), unsorted or a sorted subset (not recorded which), collected before or after yellow fever vaccination (not recorded which). The receptors stem from a woman aged 18 to 35 who received the yellow fever vaccine.

The chain carries TRBV12-3 or TRBV12-4 and TRBJ2-7; D is ambiguous. V lost 4 bases, J lost 2 bases, and 9 bases lay in between. The CDR3 sequence is 13 residues long. CDR3 residues: CASSSRPAYEQYF. CDR3 sequence (DNA): TGTGCCAGCAGTTCTCGCCCTGCCTACGAGCAGTACTTC.

The chain employs TRBV10-3 and TRBJ1-5; tentatively, D is TRBD1 (5 bases). The germline V gene encodes CDR1 ENHRY and CDR2 SYGVKD. The CDR3 totals 18 residues. V was trimmed by 4 bases and J by 3 bases, leaving 22 bases between them. CDR3 sequence reads: CAISASFADKNHNQPQHF. As DNA, the CDR3 is TGTGCCATCAGTGCGTCTTTCGCGGACAAGAACCACAATCAGCCCCAGCATTTT.

V is TRBV7-3 and J is TRBJ2-3; D call uncertain. V was trimmed by 7 bases and J by 10 bases, leaving 18 bases between them. The CDR3 extends over 13 amino acids. Germline values: CDR1 SGHTA, CDR2 FQGTGA. The CDR3 sequence: CASTLTPVGAQYF. CDR3 bases: TGTGCCAGCACCCTAACCCCCGTTGGGGCGCAGTATTTT.

The chain couples TRBV7-6 to TRBJ1-6; 7 bases are a match to TRBD1. There are 16 residues in the CDR3. The germline V gene encodes CDR1 SGHVS and CDR2 FNYEAQ. The trim removed 2 bases at V and 6 bases at J, leaving 7 bases unmatched. In DNA, the CDR3 is TGTGCCAGCAGCTTATCCCCCGGGACAGCTAATTCACCCCTCCACTTT. It codes for CASSLSPGTANSPLHF.

V and J are TRBV13 and TRBJ2-3; a weak D match, TRBD2 (6 bases). Trimming stripped 1 base from V and 3 bases from J, with 11 bases between. The CDR3 contains 15 residues. Germline-derived CDR1 and CDR2 are PRHDT and FYEKMQ (reference sequence). This chain's CDR3 is CASSLEGTRTDTQYF. In DNA form, the CDR3 reads TGTGCCAGCAGCTTAGAAGGGACTCGGACAGATACGCAGTATTTT.

This chain joins TRBV20-1 and TRBJ1-4; D call uncertain. The CDR3 extends over 13 amino acids. Germline CDR1 DFQATT, CDR2 SNEGSKA (reference sequence). Trimming took off 4 bases at V and 8 bases at J, with 14 bases between the two ends. CDR3 DNA: TGCAGTGCTACCTCCGGGCTCGTGGAAAAACTGTTTTTT. This translates into CSATSGLVEKLFF.

The chain has TRBV10-1 and TRBJ2-1, with 7 bases fitting TRBD1. The CDR3 totals 16 residues. With V trimmed by 4 bases and J by 2 bases, 8 bases remained unmatched. The germline gives CDR1 WNHNN, CDR2 SYGVQD (reference sequence). CDR3 DNA sequence: TGCGCCAGCAGTGGACAGGGAAGAACTCCCTACAATGAGCAGTTCTTC. This gives the protein CASSGQGRTPYNEQFF.

This clonotype appeared once. J is TRBJ2-5 and V is TRBV18; weak D call: TRBD1 (6 bases). Germline V CDR1 and CDR2: KGHSH, LQKENI. The V end lost 1 base, the J end lost 4 bases, and 10 bases lay between the germline ends. CDR3 size: 14 residues. As DNA, the CDR3 is TGTGCCAGCTCACCACAACAGGGTGCAGAGACCCAGTACTTC. It encodes CASSPQQGAETQYF.

The rearrangement links TRBV2 to TRBJ1-6; 7 nucleotides agree with TRBD1. The length of the CDR3 is 14 residues. CDR1 is SNHLY, CDR2 FYNNEI, per germline. Losses at the gene ends were 1 base for V and 7 bases for J; bases not matched to a gene: 1. CDR3 nucleotide sequence: TGTGCCAGCAGTGAAGGACAGGGAAATTCACCCCTCCACTTT. It yields the protein CASSEGQGNSPLHF.

This clonotype was counted between two and nine times. The chain uses TRBV12-3 or TRBV12-4 and TRBJ1-3; no clear D gene. CDR3 size: 16 residues. The ends were cut back, 6 bases at V and 1 base at J, with 16 bases in the middle. This CDR3 reads CASSFPTLGSGNTIYF. Written as DNA, the CDR3 is TGTGCCAGCAGCTTCCCAACTCTCGGGTCTGGAAACACCATATATTTT.

This clonotype was recorded only once. The J gene is TRBJ2-3, the V gene TRBV13; the D gene is possibly TRBD2 (5 bases). This CDR3 is built from 13 residues. Germline CDR1 PRHDT, CDR2 FYEKMQ (reference sequence). Trimming left V 6 bases short and J 9 bases short, with 16 bases between. CDR3 sequence reads: CASRPIPGGTQYF. CDR3 nucleotides: TGTGCCAGCAGGCCCATCCCTGGAGGCACGCAGTATTTT. Supplemented by reference TRBV13 and TRBJ2-3, the full variable domain reads AAGVIQSPRHLIKEKRETATLKCYPIPRHDTVYWYQQGPGQDPQFLISFYEKMQSDKGSIPDRFSAQQFSDYHSELNMSSLELGDSALYFCASRPIPGGTQYFGPGTRLTVL.

As for this clonotype: One junction end does not reproduce the germline sequence, and a read error may be involved. The CDR3 is CASNLGLNTEAFF. The CDR3 DNA is TGTGCCAGCAATTTAGGGCTGAACACTGAAGCTTTCTTT. The gene calls are TRBV12-3 or TRBV12-4 and TRBJ1-1; D ambiguous. The CDR3 runs 13 residues.

This chain uses TRBV11-1 with TRBJ1-2; 7 nucleotides line up with TRBD1. Germline CDR1 is SGHAT and CDR2 is FQDESV (reference sequence). The junction had 7 bases not matched to a gene; V was cut back by 5 bases and J by 1 base. The length of the CDR3 is 15 residues. In DNA, the CDR3 is TGTGCCAGCAGCACCATGGGACAGTTTAACTATGGCTACACCTTC. This sequence encodes CASSTMGQFNYGYTF.

The chain joins TRBV13 to TRBJ2-7; 12 positions match TRBD2. This CDR3 contains 13 residues. With 8 bases clipped from V and 3 bases from J, the junction kept 2 bases outside the gene matches. Germline assignment: CDR1 PRHDT and CDR2 FYEKMQ (reference sequence). CDR3 in DNA: TGTGCCAGCGAGGGACTAGCGGGCTACGAGCAGTACTTC. Translation: CASEGLAGYEQYF.

The gene calls are TRBV12-3 or TRBV12-4 and TRBJ2-2; perhaps TRBD2 as D (6 bases). The CDR3 runs 13 residues. Trimming removed 2 bases from V and 8 bases from J, with 9 bases in between. The CDR3 DNA reads as TGTGCCAGCAGTTTAAAAGGGAGGGGGGAGCTGTTTTTT. This sequence encodes CASSLKGRGELFF.